This T cell receptor (beta chain) appears in the sequencing data of a study of blood T cell repertoires in COVID-19. Trimming removed 1 base from V and 0 bases from J, with 7 bases in between. Germline V CDR1 and CDR2: LNHNV, YYDKDF (reference sequence). The CDR3 contains 15 residues. In the study's own analysis: The assay estimated nucleated cells by amplifying reference gene primers. The data were produced by immunoSEQ multiplex PCR, yet TCRdb's version contains in-frame clones alone and is incomplete. V and J calls and clone size come straight from that table; D and trimming were deduced from the DNA. Among approximately 170,000 clones listed, approximately 84% were seen once. This clone has just one count.

V is TRBV15 and J is TRBJ1-5; D gene unclear. The sequencing input was peripheral blood. The source of this sequence is a woman of 80 years or more with COVID-19, enrolled during active disease. The CDR3: CATSRGSDSNQPQHF. CDR3 in DNA: TGTGCCACCAGCAGAGGCAGTGATAGCAATCAGCCCCAGCATTTT.